This T cell receptor (beta chain) comes out of a study of CD8+ T cells in alopecia areata. Study conclusions and caveats: While tofacitinib was given, many expanded lesional clones persisted in scalp and blood. Tofacitinib significantly brought down scalp clonality and expanded CD8+ clones among top 100.

Points on this clone: Its antigen is still unknown.

RNA was extracted and reverse transcribed into cDNA as the sequencing template. Assay used: immunoSEQ multiplex PCR; TCRdb lists only in-frame clones, some missing. The table shows 150,000 to 250,000 clones, with 45% to 75% occurring only once. Treatment specified: oral pan-JAK inhibitor, 5-10 mg twice daily. Researchers took lesional scalp punch biopsies and peripheral blood from people who were alopecia areata patients. Separation by sorting yielded CD4+ and CD8+ T cells from PBMCs. CDR1 is SGHRS and CDR2 is YFSETQ in the germline V gene. V lost 0 bases, J lost 0 bases, and 9 bases lay in between. The CDR3 contains 15 residues.

Sequences were derived from CD4+ T cells sorted from blood, sampled at week 4, from a patient treated with tofacitinib. The gene calls are TRBV5-1 and TRBJ1-2; D remains unclear. The sequence was collected from a human donor with alopecia areata. The CDR3 sequence is CASSLATDPNYGYTF. The DNA of the CDR3 is TGCGCCAGCAGCTTGGCCACAGATCCTAACTATGGCTACACCTTC.